Given below is one TCR beta chain in context. This record belongs to a study of control samples from healthy donors and cancer patients. The table came from immunoSEQ multiplex PCR; TCRdb's copy has only in-frame clones and leaves some out. The data show 90,000 to 110,000 clones, 83% seen once. The germline V and J ends were trimmed by 0 bases and 3 bases, with 6 bases remaining between them. This CDR3 region has 14 residues. Germline V gene sequence: CDR1 SGHRS, CDR2 YFSETQ. The chain uses TRBV5-1 and TRBJ1-4; unclear D gene. Sequencing was done on a sample of blood. This TCR derives from a woman between 45 and 60 years old in good health. The CDR3 protein is CASSLEEANEKLFF. CDR3 bases: TGCGCCAGCAGCTTGGAGGAAGCTAATGAAAAACTGTTTTTT.